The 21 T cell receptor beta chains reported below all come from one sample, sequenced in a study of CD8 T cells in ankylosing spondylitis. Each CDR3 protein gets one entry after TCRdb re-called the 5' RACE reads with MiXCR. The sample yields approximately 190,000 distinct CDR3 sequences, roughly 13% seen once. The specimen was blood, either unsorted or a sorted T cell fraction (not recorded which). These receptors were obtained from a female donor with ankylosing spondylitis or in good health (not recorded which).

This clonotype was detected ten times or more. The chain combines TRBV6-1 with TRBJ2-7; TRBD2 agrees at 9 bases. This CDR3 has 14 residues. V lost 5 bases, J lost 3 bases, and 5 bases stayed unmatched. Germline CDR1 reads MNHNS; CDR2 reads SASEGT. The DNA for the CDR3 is TGTGCCAGCAGTAGACTAGCGGAAAACTACGAGCAGTACTTC. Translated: CASSRLAENYEQYF.

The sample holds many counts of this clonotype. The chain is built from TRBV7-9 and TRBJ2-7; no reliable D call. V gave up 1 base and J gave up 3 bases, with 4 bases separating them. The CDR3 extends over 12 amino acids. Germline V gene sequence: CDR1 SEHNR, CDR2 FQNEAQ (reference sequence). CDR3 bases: TGTGCCAGCAGCTTAGACCTCTACGAGCAGTACTTC. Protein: CASSLDLYEQYF.

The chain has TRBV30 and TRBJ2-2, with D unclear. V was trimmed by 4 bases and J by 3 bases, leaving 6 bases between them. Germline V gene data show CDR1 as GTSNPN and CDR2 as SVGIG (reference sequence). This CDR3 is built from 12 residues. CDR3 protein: CAWNRDTGELFF. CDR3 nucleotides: TGTGCCTGGAATAGGGACACCGGGGAGCTGTTTTTT.

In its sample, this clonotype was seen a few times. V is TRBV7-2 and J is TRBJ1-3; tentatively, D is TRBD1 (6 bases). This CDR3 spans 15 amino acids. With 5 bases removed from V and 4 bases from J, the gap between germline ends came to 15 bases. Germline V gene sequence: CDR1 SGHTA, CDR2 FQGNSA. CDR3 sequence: CASSLTGGLGNTIYF. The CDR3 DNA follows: TGTGCCAGCAGCCTAACTGGGGGGCTCGGAAACACCATATATTTT.

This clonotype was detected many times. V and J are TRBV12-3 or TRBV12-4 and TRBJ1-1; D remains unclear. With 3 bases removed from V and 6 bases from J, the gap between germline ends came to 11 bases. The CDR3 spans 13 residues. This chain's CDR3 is CASSFPGRAEAFF. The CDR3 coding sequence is TGTGCCAGCAGTTTCCCCGGGAGGGCTGAAGCTTTCTTT.

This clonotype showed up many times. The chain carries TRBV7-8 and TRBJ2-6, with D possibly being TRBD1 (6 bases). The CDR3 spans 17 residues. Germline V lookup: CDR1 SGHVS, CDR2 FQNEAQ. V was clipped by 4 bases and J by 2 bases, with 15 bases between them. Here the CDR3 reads CASSSVQGFPGANVLTF. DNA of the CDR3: TGTGCCAGCAGCTCGGTCCAGGGGTTTCCTGGGGCCAACGTCCTGACTTTC.

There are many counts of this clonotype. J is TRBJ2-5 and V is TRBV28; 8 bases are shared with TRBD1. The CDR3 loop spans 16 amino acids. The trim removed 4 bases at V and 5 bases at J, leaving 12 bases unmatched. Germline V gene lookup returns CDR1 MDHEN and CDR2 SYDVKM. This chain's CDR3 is CASSSRRTGMGETQYF. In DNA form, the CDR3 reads TGTGCCAGCAGTTCCCGACGGACAGGGATGGGGGAGACCCAGTACTTC.

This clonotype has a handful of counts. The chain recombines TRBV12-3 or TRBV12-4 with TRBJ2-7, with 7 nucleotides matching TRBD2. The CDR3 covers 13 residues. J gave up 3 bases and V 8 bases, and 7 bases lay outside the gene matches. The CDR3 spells CASRASGDYEQYF. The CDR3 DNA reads TGTGCCAGCCGGGCTAGCGGAGACTACGAGCAGTACTTC.

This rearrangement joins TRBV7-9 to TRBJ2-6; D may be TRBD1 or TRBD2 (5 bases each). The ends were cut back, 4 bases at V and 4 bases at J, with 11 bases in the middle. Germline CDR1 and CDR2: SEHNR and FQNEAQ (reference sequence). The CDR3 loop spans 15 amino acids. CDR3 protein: CASSSAGTGANVLTF. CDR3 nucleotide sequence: TGTGCCAGCAGCTCGGCAGGGACCGGGGCCAACGTCCTGACTTTC.

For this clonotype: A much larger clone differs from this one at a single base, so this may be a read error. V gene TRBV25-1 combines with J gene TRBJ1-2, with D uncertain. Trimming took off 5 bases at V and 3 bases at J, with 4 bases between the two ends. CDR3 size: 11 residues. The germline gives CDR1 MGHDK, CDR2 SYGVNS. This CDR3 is CASSYHYGYTF. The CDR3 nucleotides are TGTGCCAGCAGTTACCACTATGGCTACACCTTC.

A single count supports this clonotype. The CDR3 DNA reads TGTGCCAGCTGTCCCCCCGGGAGGACAGGGGGATATAGCAATCAGCCCCAGCATTTT. Its translation is CASCPPGRTGGYSNQPQHF. The rearrangement joins TRBV6-1 to TRBJ1-5, with TRBD1 matching over 10 bases. Germline lookup yields CDR1 MNHNS and CDR2 SASEGT. Trimming cost V 8 bases and J 0 bases; bases outside gene matches: 16. The CDR3 sequence is 19 residues long.

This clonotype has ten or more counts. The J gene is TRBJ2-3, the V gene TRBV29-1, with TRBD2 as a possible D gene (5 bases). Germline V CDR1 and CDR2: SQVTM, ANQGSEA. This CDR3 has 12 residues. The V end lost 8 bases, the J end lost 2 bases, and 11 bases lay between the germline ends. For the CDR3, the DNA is TGCAGCTCCCGGAGGTACACAGATACGCAGTATTTT. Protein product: CSSRRYTDTQYF.

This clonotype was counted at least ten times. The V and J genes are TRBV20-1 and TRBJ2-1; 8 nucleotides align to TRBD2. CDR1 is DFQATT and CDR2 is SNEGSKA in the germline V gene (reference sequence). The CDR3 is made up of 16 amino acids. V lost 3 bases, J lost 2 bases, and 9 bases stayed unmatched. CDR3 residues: CSASSLPGGPYNEQFF. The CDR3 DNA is TGCAGTGCTAGCTCACTTCCGGGAGGGCCCTACAATGAGCAGTTCTTC.

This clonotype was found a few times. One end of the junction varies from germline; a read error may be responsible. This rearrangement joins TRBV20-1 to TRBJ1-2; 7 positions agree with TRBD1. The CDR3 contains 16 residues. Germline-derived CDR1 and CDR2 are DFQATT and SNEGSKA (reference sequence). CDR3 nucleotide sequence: TGCTGTGCTAGAGATCTGAGGGCGCAGGGGGGATATGGCTACACCTTC. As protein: CCARDLRAQGGYGYTF.

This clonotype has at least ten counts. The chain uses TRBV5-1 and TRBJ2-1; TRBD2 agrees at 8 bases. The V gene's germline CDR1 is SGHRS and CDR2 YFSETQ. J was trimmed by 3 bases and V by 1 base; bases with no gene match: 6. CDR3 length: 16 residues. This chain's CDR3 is CASSLRASGRYNEQFF. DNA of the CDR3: TGCGCCAGCAGCTTGAGGGCTAGCGGGCGCTACAATGAGCAGTTCTTC.

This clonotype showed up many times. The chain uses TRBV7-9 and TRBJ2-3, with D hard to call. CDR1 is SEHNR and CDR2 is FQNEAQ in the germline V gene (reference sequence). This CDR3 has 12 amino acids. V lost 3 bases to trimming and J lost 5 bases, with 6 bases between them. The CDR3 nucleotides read TGTGCCAGCAGCTTCCCCTTAGATACGCAGTATTTT. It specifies CASSFPLDTQYF.

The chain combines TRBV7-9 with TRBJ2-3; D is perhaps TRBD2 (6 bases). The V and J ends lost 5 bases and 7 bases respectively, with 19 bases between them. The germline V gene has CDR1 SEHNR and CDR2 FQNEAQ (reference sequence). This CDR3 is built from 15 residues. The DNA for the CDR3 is TGTGCCAGCAGCCCCCTCCAGCGGGCGGTGCATACGCAGTATTTT. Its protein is CASSPLQRAVHTQYF.

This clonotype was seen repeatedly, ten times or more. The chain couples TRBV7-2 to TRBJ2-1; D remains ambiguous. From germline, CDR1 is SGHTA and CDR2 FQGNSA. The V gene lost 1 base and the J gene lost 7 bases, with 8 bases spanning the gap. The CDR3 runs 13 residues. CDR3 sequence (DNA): TGTGCCAGCAGCTTAGGACCCGGGAATGAGCAGTTCTTC. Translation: CASSLGPGNEQFF. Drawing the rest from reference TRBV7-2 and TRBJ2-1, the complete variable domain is GAGVSQSPSNKVTEKGKDVELRCDPISGHTALYWYRQSLGQGLEFLIYFQGNSAPDKSGLPSDRFSAERTGGSVSTLTIQRTQQEDSAVYLCASSLGPGNEQFFGPGTRLTVL.

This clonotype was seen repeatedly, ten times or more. CDR3 in DNA: TGTGCCAGCACCATGGACAGGGGCATTGATATGGACGAGCAGTACTTC. It is translated as CASTMDRGIDMDEQYF. This chain joins TRBV12-3 or TRBV12-4 and TRBJ2-7, with 9 positions matching TRBD1. This CDR3 is 16 amino acids long. Losses at the gene ends were 7 bases for V and 5 bases for J; bases not matched to a gene: 15.

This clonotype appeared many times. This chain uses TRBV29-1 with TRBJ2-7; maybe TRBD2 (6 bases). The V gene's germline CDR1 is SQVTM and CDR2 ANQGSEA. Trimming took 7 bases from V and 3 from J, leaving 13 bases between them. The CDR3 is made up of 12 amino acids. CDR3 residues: CSAEGLYYEQYF. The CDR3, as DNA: TGCAGCGCTGAGGGACTGTACTACGAGCAGTACTTC.

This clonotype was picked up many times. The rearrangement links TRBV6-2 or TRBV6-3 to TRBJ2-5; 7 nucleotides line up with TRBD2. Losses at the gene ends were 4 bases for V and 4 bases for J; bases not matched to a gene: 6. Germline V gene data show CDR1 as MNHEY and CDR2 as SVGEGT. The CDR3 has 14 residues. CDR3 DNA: TGTGCCAGCAGTTCACCGGGCGGGAGAGAGACCCAGTACTTC. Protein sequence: CASSSPGGRETQYF.